Following are 7 T cell receptor beta chains from one sample sequenced in a study of post-analysis software for immune sequencing data. Unique molecular identifiers tagged the TCR beta cDNA libraries. TCRdb re-derived calls from the PCR reads in MiXCR, one entry per CDR3 protein. Found here are about 540,000 distinct CDR3 sequences, 30% to 40% of them singletons; the top ten hold 4.5% to 7.5%. Study conclusions and caveats: In patients, TRBV5-6, TRBV5-1 and TRBV20-1 belonged to five TRBV segments found more frequently than in controls.

Their target antigens are unknown. The source material was blood. The receptors were sampled from a girl aged 2 to 17 with multiple sclerosis.

A few counts support this clonotype. This chain connects TRBV29-1 to TRBJ1-1; 9 bases match TRBD1. V dropped 1 base and J dropped 6; count of bases not matched to a gene: 6. The CDR3 runs to 14 residues. CDR1 and CDR2 (germline): SQVTM, ANQGSEA. The CDR3 loop reads CSVEVDRGSAEAFF. The CDR3 region has the DNA TGCAGCGTTGAAGTGGACAGGGGATCGGCTGAAGCTTTCTTT.

This clonotype was picked up a small number of times. The rearrangement joins TRBV9 to TRBJ2-5; 10 positions match TRBD1. The tail of the sequence fits TRBJ2-7 better, so the J call may be wrong. The CDR3 sequence is 18 residues long. CDR1 and CDR2 from the germline V gene are SGDLS and YYNGEE. The CDR3 loop is CASSLDPRQGAGLNEQYF. The CDR3 nucleotides read TGTGCCAGCAGCCTAGACCCAAGACAGGGGGCAGGACTAAACGAGCAGTACTTC.

The chain combines TRBV27 with TRBJ1-5, with unresolved D. Between the trimmed V and J ends, which lost 5 bases and 3 bases, there was a span of 11 bases. There are 14 residues in the CDR3. Germline V lookup: CDR1 MNHEY, CDR2 SMNVEV (reference sequence). The CDR3 loop is CASSPGLPNQPQHF. The CDR3 DNA is TGTGCCAGCAGTCCGGGCTTACCCAATCAGCCCCAGCATTTT.

This chain uses TRBV5-1 with TRBJ2-2; 7 bases map to TRBD1. The length of the CDR3 is 15 residues. Trimming at V came to 4 bases and at J to 7 bases, leaving 10 bases not matched to a gene. Germline CDR1 is SGHRS and CDR2 is YFSETQ. For the CDR3, the DNA is TGCGCCAGCAGCCTGGGGACAGTCCGTTTCGGGGAGCTGTTTTTT. Translation gives CASSLGTVRFGELFF.

This clonotype was detected many times. V and J are TRBV29-1 and TRBJ2-7, with 7 nucleotides matching TRBD2. The CDR3 contains 13 residues. V was pared by 4 bases and J by 4 bases, with 7 bases of the junction left unmatched. Germline V CDR1 and CDR2: SQVTM, ANQGSEA. The CDR3 nucleotides read TGCAGCGTTGTGCCGGGAGCGGGATACGAGCAGTACTTC. Amino acid sequence: CSVVPGAGYEQYF.

This clonotype was picked up a small number of times. The chain is built from TRBV27 and TRBJ1-2; no clear D gene. CDR1 is MNHEY, CDR2 SMNVEV, per germline (reference sequence). The ends were cut back, 2 bases at V and 4 bases at J, with 8 bases in the middle. The CDR3 runs 13 residues. The CDR3: CASSLRFPYGYTF. CDR3 DNA sequence: TGTGCCAGCAGTTTAAGGTTCCCCTATGGCTACACCTTC.

This clonotype occurred a few times. The chain employs TRBV12-3 or TRBV12-4 and TRBJ2-5, with D perhaps TRBD2 (6 bases). The CDR3 loop spans 15 amino acids. V was clipped by 5 bases and J by 2 bases, with 15 bases between them. The CDR3 loop reads CASSPGVYAQETQYF. CDR3 in DNA: TGTGCCAGCAGTCCGGGGGTCTACGCTCAAGAGACCCAGTACTTC.